This T cell receptor (beta chain) derives from a study of T cells after yellow fever vaccination. CDR1 is GTSNPN, CDR2 SVGIG, per germline (reference sequence). The CDR3 spans 14 residues. TCR cDNA was made by 5'RACE template switching, adding a universal primer site and UMIs. Each CDR3 protein is one row after TCRdb ran MiXCR on the 5' RACE reads. Of roughly 300,000 distinct CDR3 sequences in the sample, less than 9.5% are singletons; the top ten hold 15% to 20%. Comments on this clonotype: The antigen remains undetermined. A junction boundary mismatches the germline segment, possibly from a read error.

Overall study results and limits: The presence of abundant clonotypes contaminating from the bulk population was possible in FACS-sorted repertoires. Reappearing after the booster were most of the clones from primary vaccination (approximately 96% CD4, 88% CD8).

The sample here was PBMCs, taken roughly 47 days after the first yellow fever vaccination. The source is a young man who received the YFV17D yellow fever vaccine. V and J are TRBV30 and TRBJ2-4, with 7 bases fitting TRBD1. This CDR3 is CAWSVADRKVIHYF. The CDR3 nucleotides are TGTGCCTGGAGTGTAGCGGACAGGAAGGTCATTCATTACTTC.